This T cell receptor beta chain was documented in a study of shared clonotypes between healthy human individuals. The CDR3 is made up of 16 amino acids. The V end lost 4 bases, the J end lost 0 bases, and 16 bases lay between the germline ends. Germline CDR1 SGHNT, CDR2 YYREEE (reference sequence). Data came from immunoSEQ multiplex PCR; TCRdb stores just in-frame clones and leaves some out. The sample lists under 2.5 million clones; about 90% were seen once. Sequenced material: naive CD4+ T cells from PBMCs. Subset here: CD45RA+ positively selected. V usage is TRBV5-4 and J usage is TRBJ1-2; possible D gene TRBD1, 5 bases. This sequence originates from a man between 18 and 29 years old in good health. Some clones in this sample may be carry-over from other donors' samples. The chain's CDR3 is CASSAWGEGANYGYTF. The CDR3 nucleotides are TGTGCCAGCAGCGCATGGGGGGAGGGAGCTAACTATGGCTACACCTTC. Full variable domain (missing parts from reference TRBV5-4 and TRBJ1-2): ETGVTQSPTHLIKTRGQQVTLRCSSQSGHNTVSWYQQALGQGPQFIFQYYREEENGRGNFPPRFSGLQFPNYSSELNVNALELDDSALYLCASSAWGEGANYGYTFGSGTRLTVV.